This T cell receptor (beta chain) appears in the sequencing data of a study of cytomegalovirus exposure and HLA in healthy donors. Using immunoSEQ multiplex PCR, the repertoire was profiled, and TCRdb retains in-frame clones only, with some absent. This sample has 120,000 to 150,000 clones; roughly 89% occur once, and the top ten carry 2.5% to 4%. Trimming pared 6 bases from V and 5 bases from J, leaving 16 bases between. Germline V gives CDR1 MGHDK, CDR2 SYGVNS. The CDR3 runs 14 residues. The receptor comes from a woman younger than 35 in good health and CMV-seropositive. The chain couples TRBV25-1 to TRBJ2-5; D may be TRBD2 (6 bases). Sequenced material: PBMCs. For the CDR3, the DNA is TGTGCCAGCAGCTTCCTGGGGGGATCCGAGACCCAGTACTTC. Translation gives CASSFLGGSETQYF.